This TCR beta chain comes out of a study of blood T cell repertoires in COVID-19. The data were produced by immunoSEQ multiplex PCR, yet TCRdb's version contains in-frame clones alone and is incomplete. Among 65,000 to 95,000 clones listed, about 85% were seen once. The TCR was taken from a man aged 80 or over with active or convalescent COVID-19. Sequenced sample: peripheral blood.

In DNA form, the CDR3 reads TGTGCCAGCAGCTTAGGCGGGGGGGACACAGATACGCAGTATTTT. It encodes CASSLGGGDTDTQYF. V is TRBV11-2 and J is TRBJ2-3, with TRBD2 matching over 9 bases. The CDR3 extends over 15 amino acids. Germline V CDR1 and CDR2: SGHAT, FQNNGV. Trimming cost V 1 base and J 2 bases; bases outside gene matches: 1.